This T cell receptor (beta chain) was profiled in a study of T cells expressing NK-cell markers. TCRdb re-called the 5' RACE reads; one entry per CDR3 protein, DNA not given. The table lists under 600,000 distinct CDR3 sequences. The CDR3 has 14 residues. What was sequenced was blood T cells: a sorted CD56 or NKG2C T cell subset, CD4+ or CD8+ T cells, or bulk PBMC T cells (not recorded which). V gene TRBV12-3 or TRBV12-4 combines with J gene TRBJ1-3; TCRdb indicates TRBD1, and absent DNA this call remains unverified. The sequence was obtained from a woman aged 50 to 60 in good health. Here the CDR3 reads CASSPGQSGNTIYF.